What follows are 14 T cell receptor beta chains derived from one specimen sequenced in a study of T cells in Graves' hyperthyroidism and ophthalmopathy (dated by TCRdb to the late 2010s). Receptors were amplified or captured by multiplex PCR. The instrument given in TCRdb is Illumina HiSeq 2000. The TCR beta CDR3 regions were amplified from the RNA transcripts. A first-round RT-PCR of the TCR CDR3 used the HTBI primer set with the Qiagen OneStep RT-PCR kit. TCRdb trimmed public reads at Q25 via fastp, called clones via MiXCR and kept in-frame beta chains. Rows are combined by CDR3 protein, so each entry shows the most common genes and DNA. This sample lists around 600,000 distinct CDR3 sequences; more than 13% were detected once. Over 6% of the sample is held by the ten biggest clonotypes. Material for sequencing was blood. The receptors originated from a woman aged 18-29 years with Graves' ophthalmopathy.

This clonotype came up many times. This rearrangement joins TRBV11-2 to TRBJ2-1; weak D call: TRBD1 (6 bases). CDR1 and CDR2 (germline): SGHAT, FQNNGV. V was cut by 0 bases and J by 11 bases, with 20 bases left in between. The CDR3 is 16 residues long. The CDR3 here is CASSLDPADRGLQQFF. The DNA of the CDR3 is TGTGCCAGCAGCTTAGATCCGGCGGACAGAGGCTTGCAGCAGTTCTTC.

V usage is TRBV29-1 and J usage is TRBJ2-5; 9 bases agree with TRBD1. The V and J ends lost 6 bases and 4 bases, in that order; junction bases with no gene match: 6. This CDR3 contains 13 residues. In germline, CDR1 is SQVTM, CDR2 ANQGSEA. The CDR3 region has the DNA TGCAGCGTGGTGAGACAGGGGGGAGAGACCCAGTACTTC. Translation gives CSVVRQGGETQYF.

This rearrangement joins TRBV6-1 to TRBJ2-3; 9 bases map to TRBD2. The CDR3 totals 17 residues. The V and J ends lost 6 bases and 0 bases, in that order; junction bases with no gene match: 10. Germline V CDR1 and CDR2: MNHNS, SASEGT. CDR3 loop: CASSPGLAIGSTDTQYF. As DNA, the CDR3 is TGTGCCAGCAGCCCAGGACTAGCGATCGGGAGCACAGATACGCAGTATTTT.

This clonotype was found many times. V is TRBV20-1 and J is TRBJ2-1; 10 bases map to TRBD2. Looked up from germline, CDR1 is DFQATT and CDR2 is SNEGSKA (reference sequence). This CDR3 is built from 13 residues. The V and J ends lost 5 bases and 6 bases, in that order; junction bases with no gene match: 4. The CDR3 sequence is CSADRTSGNEQFF. CDR3 DNA sequence: TGCAGTGCTGATAGGACTAGCGGCAATGAGCAGTTCTTC.

The V gene is TRBV7-9, the J gene TRBJ2-3, with TRBD2 matching over 10 bases. V trimming: 5 bases; J trimming: 2 bases; junction bases outside the gene matches: 19. The CDR3 runs 20 residues. Germline CDR1 reads SEHNR; CDR2 reads FQNEAQ (reference sequence). CDR3 sequence reads: CASSPFRLAGGPGDTDTQYF. The CDR3 nucleotides read TGTGCCAGCAGCCCATTCCGACTAGCGGGCGGGCCGGGGGACACAGATACGCAGTATTTT.

This clonotype was counted a few times. The chain employs TRBV4-1 and TRBJ1-2, with unresolved D. Germline V gives CDR1 MGHRA, CDR2 YSYEKL. CDR3 size: 15 residues. Trimming took 0 bases from V and 6 from J, leaving 14 bases between them. Here the CDR3 reads CASSQEATLLDGYTF. The DNA for the CDR3 is TGCGCCAGCAGCCAAGAGGCGACGCTGCTAGATGGCTACACCTTC.

This clonotype was seen a few times. CDR3 amino acids: CSVSLGTDTQYF. CDR3 sequence (DNA): TGCAGCGTTTCCCTCGGCACAGATACGCAGTATTTT. This sequence joins TRBV29-1 and TRBJ2-3; D is uncertain. This CDR3 is 12 amino acids long. V lost 5 bases and J lost 1, with 7 bases in between. CDR1 and CDR2 from the germline V gene are SQVTM and ANQGSEA.

Turning to this clonotype: A clone one base away is much larger, so this may be a read error. The chain has TRBV15 and TRBJ2-7; either TRBD1 or TRBD2 may supply D (5 bases each). CDR1 and CDR2 (germline): LNHNV, YYDKDF (reference sequence). Trimming cost V 4 bases and J 0 bases, with 16 bases left between them. The length of the CDR3 is 16 residues. The CDR3 bases are TGTGCCACCAGCACAGACCGGGACGGAATCTCCTACGAGCAGTACTTC. Protein product: CATSTDRDGISYEQYF. The whole variable domain, filled in from reference TRBV15 and TRBJ2-7, reads DAMVIQNPRYQVTQFGKPVTLSCSQTLNHNVMYWYQQKSSQAPKLLFHYYDKDFNNEADTPDNFQSRRPNTSFCFLDIRSPGLGDTAMYLCATSTDRDGISYEQYFGPGTRLTVT.

This clonotype was seen ten or more times. The CDR3 here is CASSLVGVSTDTQYF. The CDR3 DNA reads as TGTGCCAGCAGTTTGGTGGGAGTAAGCACAGATACGCAGTATTTT. This chain uses TRBV12-3 or TRBV12-4 with TRBJ2-3; possible D gene TRBD2, 5 bases. The CDR3 runs to 15 residues. The V gene lost 3 bases and the J gene lost 0 bases, with 10 bases spanning the gap.

In this sample, this clonotype turned up a few times. This chain links TRBV5-4 with TRBJ2-3, with a possible D match to TRBD1 (5 bases). The germline CDR1 and CDR2 sequences are SGHNT and YYREEE (reference sequence). This CDR3 comprises 17 residues. V was pared by 3 bases and J by 0 bases, with 17 bases between. CDR3 residues: CASSWGPGRTSTDTQYF. DNA for the CDR3: TGTGCCAGCAGCTGGGGCCCTGGGCGAACTAGCACAGATACGCAGTATTTT.

Comments on this clonotype: Possible read error: a much larger clone is one base away. J is TRBJ2-1 and V is TRBV7-9; D ambiguous. Germline V gene sequence: CDR1 SEHNR, CDR2 FQNEAQ (reference sequence). The CDR3 runs to 13 residues. Trimming pared 8 bases from V and 9 bases from J, leaving 17 bases between. The CDR3 reads CASGKARMGEQFF. The CDR3 DNA follows: TGTGCCAGCGGTAAAGCTAGGATGGGTGAGCAGTTCTTC.

This clonotype was detected only a few times. The chain uses TRBV6-6 and TRBJ1-3; D uncertain. CDR3 length equals 16 residues. Per the germline V gene, CDR1 is MNHNY and CDR2 is SVGAGI (reference sequence). The ends were cut back, 0 bases at V and 4 bases at J, with 13 bases in the middle. CDR3 residues: CASSYSEAGSGNTIYF. The CDR3 DNA reads as TGTGCCAGCAGTTACTCGGAGGCAGGTTCCGGAAACACCATATATTTT.

A word on this clonotype: A read error is possible here, since a much larger clone lies one base away. The chain carries TRBV29-1 and TRBJ2-7; TRBD1 is a possible D gene (5 bases). The germline CDR1 and CDR2 sequences are SQVTM and ANQGSEA. This CDR3 contains 11 residues. Between the trimmed V and J ends, which lost 4 bases and 5 bases, there was a span of 9 bases. CDR3 loop: CSVVQGDEQYF. The DNA of the CDR3 is TGCAGCGTTGTTCAGGGCGACGAGCAGTACTTC.

Ten or more counts support this clonotype. The chain links TRBV28 to TRBJ2-3; D perhaps matches TRBD2 (5 bases). The germline V and J ends were trimmed by 8 bases and 1 base, with 10 bases remaining between them. The germline V gene has CDR1 MDHEN and CDR2 SYDVKM. The CDR3 length is 13 residues. The CDR3 sequence: CASLLEGTDTQYF. The CDR3 nucleotides are TGTGCCAGCTTACTAGAGGGCACAGATACGCAGTATTTT.